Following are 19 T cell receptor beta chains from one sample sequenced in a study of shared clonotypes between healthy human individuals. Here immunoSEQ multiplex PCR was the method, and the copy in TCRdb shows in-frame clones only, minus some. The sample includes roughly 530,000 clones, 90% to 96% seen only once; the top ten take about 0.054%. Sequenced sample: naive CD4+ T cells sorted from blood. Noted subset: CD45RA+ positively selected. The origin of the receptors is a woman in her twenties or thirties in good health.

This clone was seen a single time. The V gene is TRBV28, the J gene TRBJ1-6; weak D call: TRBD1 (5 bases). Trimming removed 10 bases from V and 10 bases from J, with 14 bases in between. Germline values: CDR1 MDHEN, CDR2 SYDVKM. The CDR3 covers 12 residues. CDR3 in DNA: TGTGCCACCGGGGGGTGGGACTCACCCCTCCACTTT. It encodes CATGGWDSPLHF.

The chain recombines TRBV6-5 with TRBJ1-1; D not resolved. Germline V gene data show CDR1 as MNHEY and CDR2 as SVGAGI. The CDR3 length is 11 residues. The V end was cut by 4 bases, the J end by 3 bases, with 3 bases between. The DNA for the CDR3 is TGTGCCAGCAGTTCCCACACTGAAGCTTTCTTT. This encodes CASSSHTEAFF.

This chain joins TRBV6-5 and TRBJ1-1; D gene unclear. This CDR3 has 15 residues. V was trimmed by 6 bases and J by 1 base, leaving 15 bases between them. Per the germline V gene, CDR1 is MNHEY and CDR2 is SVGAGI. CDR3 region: CASSVDRGPNTEAFF. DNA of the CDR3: TGTGCCAGCAGCGTGGACCGGGGTCCGAACACTGAAGCTTTCTTT.

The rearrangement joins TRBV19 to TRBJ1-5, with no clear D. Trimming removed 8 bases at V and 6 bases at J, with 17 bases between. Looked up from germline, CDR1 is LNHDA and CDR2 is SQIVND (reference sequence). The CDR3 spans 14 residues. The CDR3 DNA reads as TGTGCCAGTGATAGAGGGTACGAGAGTCAGCCCCAGCATTTT. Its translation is CASDRGYESQPQHF.

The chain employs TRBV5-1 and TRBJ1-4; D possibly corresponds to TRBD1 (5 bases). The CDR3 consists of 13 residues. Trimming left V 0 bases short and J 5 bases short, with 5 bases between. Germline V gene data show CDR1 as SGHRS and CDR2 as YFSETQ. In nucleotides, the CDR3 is TGCGCCAGCAGCTTGGACAGGAATGAAAAACTGTTTTTT. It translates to CASSLDRNEKLFF.

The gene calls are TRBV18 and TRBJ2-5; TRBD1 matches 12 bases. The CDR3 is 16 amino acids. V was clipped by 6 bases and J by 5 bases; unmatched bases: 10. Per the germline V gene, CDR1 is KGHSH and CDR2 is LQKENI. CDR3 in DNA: TGTGCCAGCTCGCTGGGACAGGGGGCGACTGGGGAGACCCAGTACTTC. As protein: CASSLGQGATGETQYF.

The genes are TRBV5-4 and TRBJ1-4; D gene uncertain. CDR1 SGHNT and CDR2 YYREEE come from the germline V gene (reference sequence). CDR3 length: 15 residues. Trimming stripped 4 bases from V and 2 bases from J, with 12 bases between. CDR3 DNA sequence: TGTGCCAGCAGCAAGGATCGTGCGACTAATGAAAAACTGTTTTTT. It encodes CASSKDRATNEKLFF.

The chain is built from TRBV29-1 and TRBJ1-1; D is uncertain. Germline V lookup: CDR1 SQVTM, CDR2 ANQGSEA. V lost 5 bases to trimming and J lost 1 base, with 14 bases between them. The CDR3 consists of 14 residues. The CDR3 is CSVSGRLSNTEAFF. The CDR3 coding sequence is TGCAGCGTTTCGGGCAGACTTTCGAACACTGAAGCTTTCTTT.

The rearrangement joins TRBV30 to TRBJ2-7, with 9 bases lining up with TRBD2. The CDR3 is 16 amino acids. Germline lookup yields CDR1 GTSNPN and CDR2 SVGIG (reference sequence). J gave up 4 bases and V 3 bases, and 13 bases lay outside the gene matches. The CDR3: CAWSPPLGSGRYEQYF. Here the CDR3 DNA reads TGTGCCTGGAGCCCCCCCTTAGGTAGCGGGAGATACGAGCAGTACTTC.

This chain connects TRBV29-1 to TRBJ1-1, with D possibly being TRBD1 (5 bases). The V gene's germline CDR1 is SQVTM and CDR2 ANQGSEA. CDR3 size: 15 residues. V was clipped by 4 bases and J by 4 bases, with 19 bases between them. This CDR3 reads CSVAGLGGSVTEAFF. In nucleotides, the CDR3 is TGCAGCGTTGCCGGGCTGGGGGGGTCGGTCACTGAAGCTTTCTTT.

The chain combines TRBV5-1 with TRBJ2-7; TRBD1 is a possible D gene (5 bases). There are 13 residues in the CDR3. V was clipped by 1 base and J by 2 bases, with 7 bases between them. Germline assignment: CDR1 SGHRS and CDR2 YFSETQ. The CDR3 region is CASSLQDTYEQYF. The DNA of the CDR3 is TGCGCCAGCAGCTTGCAGGACACCTACGAGCAGTACTTC.

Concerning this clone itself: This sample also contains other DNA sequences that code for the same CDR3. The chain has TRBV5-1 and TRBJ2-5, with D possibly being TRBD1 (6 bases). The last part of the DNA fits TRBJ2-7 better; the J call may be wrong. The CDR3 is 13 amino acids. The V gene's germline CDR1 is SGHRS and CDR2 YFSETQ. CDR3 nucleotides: TGCGCCAGCAGCTTACAGGGCTCCTACGAGCAGTACTTC. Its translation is CASSLQGSYEQYF.

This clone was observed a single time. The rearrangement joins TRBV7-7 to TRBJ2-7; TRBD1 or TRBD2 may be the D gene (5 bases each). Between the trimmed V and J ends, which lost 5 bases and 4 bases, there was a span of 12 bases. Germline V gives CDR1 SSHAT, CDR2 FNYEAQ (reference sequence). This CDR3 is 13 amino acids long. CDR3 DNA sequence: TGTGCCAGCAGCCGTGGCAGGGAGTACGAGCAGTACTTC. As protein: CASSRGREYEQYF.

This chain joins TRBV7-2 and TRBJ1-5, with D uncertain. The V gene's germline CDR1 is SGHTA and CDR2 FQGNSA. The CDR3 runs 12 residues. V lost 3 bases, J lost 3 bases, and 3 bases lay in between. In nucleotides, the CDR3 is TGTGCCAGCAGCTTGCCCAATCAGCCCCAGCATTTT. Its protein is CASSLPNQPQHF.

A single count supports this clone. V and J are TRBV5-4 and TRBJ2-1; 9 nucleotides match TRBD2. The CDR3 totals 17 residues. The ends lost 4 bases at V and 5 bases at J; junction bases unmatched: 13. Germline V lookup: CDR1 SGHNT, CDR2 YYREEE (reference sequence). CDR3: CASSRGSSGTEHNEQFF. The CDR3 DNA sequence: TGTGCCAGCAGCCGAGGGTCTAGCGGGACTGAGCACAATGAGCAGTTCTTC.

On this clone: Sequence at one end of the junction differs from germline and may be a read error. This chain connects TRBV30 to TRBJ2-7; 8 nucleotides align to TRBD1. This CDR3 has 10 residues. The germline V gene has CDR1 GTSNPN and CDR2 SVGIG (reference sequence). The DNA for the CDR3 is TGTGCCTGGACCGGACAGGGACGAGGCTTC. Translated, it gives CAWTGQGRGF.

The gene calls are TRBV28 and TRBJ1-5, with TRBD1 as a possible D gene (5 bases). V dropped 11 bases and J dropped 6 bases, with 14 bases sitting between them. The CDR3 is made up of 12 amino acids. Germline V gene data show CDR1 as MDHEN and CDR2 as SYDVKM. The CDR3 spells CASRAAGQPQHF. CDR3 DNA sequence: TGTGCCTCCAGGGCCGCGGGTCAGCCCCAGCATTTT.

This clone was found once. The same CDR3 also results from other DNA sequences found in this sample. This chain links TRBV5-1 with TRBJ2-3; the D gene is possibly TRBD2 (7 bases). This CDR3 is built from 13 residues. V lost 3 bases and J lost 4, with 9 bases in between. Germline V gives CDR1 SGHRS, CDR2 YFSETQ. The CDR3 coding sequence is TGCGCCAGCAGCTCGGGGGGCCCAGATACGCAGTATTTT. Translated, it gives CASSSGGPDTQYF.

The CDR3, as DNA: TGTGCCAGCAGTCCCACAGGGGAGAGCAATCAGCCCCAGCATTTT. Its protein is CASSPTGESNQPQHF. V is TRBV28 and J is TRBJ1-5, with 7 positions matching TRBD1. V dropped 5 bases and J dropped 1; count of bases not matched to a gene: 5. The CDR3 is made up of 15 amino acids. Germline CDR1 and CDR2: MDHEN and SYDVKM. The full variable domain, with the rest looked up from reference TRBV28 and TRBJ1-5, is DVKVTQSSRYLVKRTGEKVFLECVQDMDHENMFWYRQDPGLGLRLIYFSYDVKMKEKGDIPEGYSVSREKKERFSLILESASTNQTSMYLCASSPTGESNQPQHFGDGTRLSIL.